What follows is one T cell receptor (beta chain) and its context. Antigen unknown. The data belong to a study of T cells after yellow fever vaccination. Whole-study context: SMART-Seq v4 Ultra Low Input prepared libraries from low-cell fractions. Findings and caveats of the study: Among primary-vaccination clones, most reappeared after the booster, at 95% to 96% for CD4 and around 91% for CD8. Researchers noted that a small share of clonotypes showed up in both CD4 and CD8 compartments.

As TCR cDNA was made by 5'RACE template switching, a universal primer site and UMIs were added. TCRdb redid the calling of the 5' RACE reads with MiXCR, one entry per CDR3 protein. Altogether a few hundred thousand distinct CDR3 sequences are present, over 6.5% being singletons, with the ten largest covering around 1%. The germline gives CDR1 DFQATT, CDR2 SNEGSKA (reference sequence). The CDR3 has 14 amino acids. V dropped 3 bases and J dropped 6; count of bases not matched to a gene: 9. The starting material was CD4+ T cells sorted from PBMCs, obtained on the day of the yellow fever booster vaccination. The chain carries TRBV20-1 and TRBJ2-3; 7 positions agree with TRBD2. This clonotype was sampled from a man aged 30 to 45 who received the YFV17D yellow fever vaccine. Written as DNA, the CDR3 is TGCAGTGCTAGTTTTGCGGGAGAATTGGATACGCAGTATTTT. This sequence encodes CSASFAGELDTQYF.